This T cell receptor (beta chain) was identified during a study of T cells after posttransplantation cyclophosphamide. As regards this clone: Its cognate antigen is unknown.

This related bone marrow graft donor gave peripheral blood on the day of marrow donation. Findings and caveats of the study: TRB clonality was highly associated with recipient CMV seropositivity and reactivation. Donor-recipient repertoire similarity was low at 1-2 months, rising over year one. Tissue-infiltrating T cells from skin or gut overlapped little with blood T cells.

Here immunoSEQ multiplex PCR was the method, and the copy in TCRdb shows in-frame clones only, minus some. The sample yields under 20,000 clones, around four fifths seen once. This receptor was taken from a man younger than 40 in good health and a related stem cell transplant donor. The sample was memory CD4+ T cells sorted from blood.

The CDR3 region has the DNA TGTGCCAGCAGTGGGTCGGGACAGGTGGGGTACGAGCAGTACTTC. Its translation: CASSGSGQVGYEQYF. V is TRBV6-1 and J is TRBJ2-7, with 8 bases that match TRBD1. This CDR3 has 15 amino acids. Germline V gives CDR1 MNHNS, CDR2 SASEGT. With V trimmed by 4 bases and J by 4 bases, 9 bases remained unmatched.